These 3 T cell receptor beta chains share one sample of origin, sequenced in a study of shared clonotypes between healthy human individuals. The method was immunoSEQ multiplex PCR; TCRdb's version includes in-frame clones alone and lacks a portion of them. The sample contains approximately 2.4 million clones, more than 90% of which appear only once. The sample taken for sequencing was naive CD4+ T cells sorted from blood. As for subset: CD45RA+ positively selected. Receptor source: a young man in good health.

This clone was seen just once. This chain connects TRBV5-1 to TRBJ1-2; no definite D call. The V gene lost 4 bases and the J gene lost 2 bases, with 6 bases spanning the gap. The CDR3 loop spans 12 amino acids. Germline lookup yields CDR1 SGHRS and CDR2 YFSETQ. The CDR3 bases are TGCGCCAGCAGCCCCATCAACTATGGCTACACCTTC. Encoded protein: CASSPINYGYTF.

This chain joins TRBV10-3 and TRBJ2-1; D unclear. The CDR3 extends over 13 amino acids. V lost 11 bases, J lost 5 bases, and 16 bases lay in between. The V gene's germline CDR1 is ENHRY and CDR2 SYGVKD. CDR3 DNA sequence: TGTGCCTTCTCCCGAAGCTGGGACAATGAGCAGTTCTTC. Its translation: CAFSRSWDNEQFF.

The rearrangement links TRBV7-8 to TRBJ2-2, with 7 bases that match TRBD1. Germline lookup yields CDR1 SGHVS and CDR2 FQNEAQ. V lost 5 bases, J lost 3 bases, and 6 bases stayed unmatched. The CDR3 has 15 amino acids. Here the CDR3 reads CASSPSQGHTGELFF. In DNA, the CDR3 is TGTGCCAGCAGCCCATCACAGGGGCACACCGGGGAGCTGTTTTTT.